Shown below are 10 T cell receptor beta chains from a single sample sequenced in a study of T cells in Graves' hyperthyroidism and ophthalmopathy (dated by TCRdb to between 2018 and 2020). Libraries came from multiplex PCR. Instrument used: Illumina HiSeq 2000. Amplification of TCR beta CDR3 regions was carried out from RNA transcripts. The TCR CDR3 was subjected to a first round of RT-PCR using the HTBI primer set and the Qiagen OneStep RT-PCR kit. TCRdb ran its own pipeline on the public reads, namely fastp trimming at Q25 and MiXCR clone calling, and kept in-frame beta chains. Merged by CDR3 protein, the rows form single entries marked with the most common genes and DNA. Present in this sample are 530,000 or so distinct CDR3 sequences, about 24% of which were seen just once. Of the sample, about 10% falls within the top ten clones. Material for sequencing was blood. Source of these receptors: a woman aged 25 to 39 with Graves' ophthalmopathy.

The rearrangement uses TRBV4-1 and TRBJ2-7; no reliable D call. This CDR3 is built from 16 residues. The germline V gene encodes CDR1 MGHRA and CDR2 YSYEKL. Between the trimmed V and J ends, which lost 0 bases and 0 bases, there was a span of 12 bases. The CDR3 region is CASSQDLQSNSYEQYF. In DNA form, the CDR3 reads TGCGCCAGCAGCCAAGACCTCCAGTCAAACTCCTACGAGCAGTACTTC.

This clonotype occurred a few times. V gene TRBV4-1 combines with J gene TRBJ1-1; tentatively, D is TRBD1 (6 bases). With 1 base removed from V and 4 bases from J, the gap between germline ends came to 19 bases. The CDR3 spans 17 residues. Germline V CDR1 and CDR2: MGHRA, YSYEKL. The CDR3 loop is CASSQGAATGISTEAFF. CDR3 coding DNA: TGCGCCAGCAGCCAAGGGGCCGCTACAGGGATAAGCACTGAAGCTTTCTTT.

The rearrangement links TRBV7-9 to TRBJ1-2, with a tentative D call TRBD1 (6 bases). Germline V lookup: CDR1 SEHNR, CDR2 FQNEAQ (reference sequence). CDR3 size: 14 residues. The V and J ends lost 5 bases and 4 bases respectively, with 14 bases between them. The CDR3 DNA reads as TGTGCCAGCAGCCTGGACAGCTCGGGCTATGGCTACACCTTC. This codes for CASSLDSSGYGYTF.

This clonotype was recorded many times. V usage is TRBV30 and J usage is TRBJ1-2; D gene unclear. V lost 4 bases and J lost 1, with 7 bases in between. Germline V gene lookup returns CDR1 GTSNPN and CDR2 SVGIG (reference sequence). CDR3 length: 12 residues. CDR3: CAWNRLNYGYTF. DNA for the CDR3: TGTGCCTGGAACCGTCTTAACTATGGCTACACCTTC.

This clonotype has only one observation. The J gene is TRBJ1-1, the V gene TRBV20-1; D perhaps matches TRBD1 (5 bases). This CDR3 is 14 amino acids long. Germline CDR1 and CDR2: DFQATT and SNEGSKA (reference sequence). V dropped 3 bases and J dropped 0 bases, with 11 bases sitting between them. The CDR3 loop reads CSARSRAVNTEAFF. CDR3 DNA: TGCAGTGCTAGGTCCAGGGCCGTGAACACTGAAGCTTTCTTT.

In regard to this clonotype: A much larger clone differs from this one at a single base, so this may be a read error. The V and J genes are TRBV15 and TRBJ1-2; D perhaps matches TRBD1 (5 bases). The CDR3 covers 15 residues. Looked up from germline, CDR1 is LNHNV and CDR2 is YYDKDF (reference sequence). CDR3 DNA: TGTGCCATCAGCAGAGTTGGGGCCGCTAACTATGGCTACACCTTC. Translating gives CAISRVGAANYGYTF.

This clonotype has ten or more counts. The rearrangement joins TRBV6-1 to TRBJ1-5; 8 nucleotides line up with TRBD1. The germline V gene has CDR1 MNHNS and CDR2 SASEGT. The CDR3 consists of 16 residues. The V and J ends lost 3 bases and 6 bases, in that order; junction bases with no gene match: 10. The CDR3 is CASSDRAGGRVQPQHF. CDR3 sequence (DNA): TGTGCCAGCAGTGACAGGGCAGGGGGCCGGGTTCAGCCCCAGCATTTT.

This clonotype was counted a few times. J is TRBJ2-6 and V is TRBV7-3; tentatively, D is TRBD1 (5 bases). Germline lookup yields CDR1 SGHTA and CDR2 FQGTGA. V was trimmed by 1 base and J by 0 bases, leaving 19 bases between them. The CDR3 has 20 residues. The CDR3 here is CASSLRALPQGYSGANVLTF. The DNA of the CDR3 is TGTGCCAGCAGCTTAAGGGCCCTACCGCAGGGTTACTCTGGGGCCAACGTCCTGACTTTC.

In this sample, this clonotype turned up a few times. The chain recombines TRBV27 with TRBJ2-7, with a tentative D call TRBD1 (6 bases). Per the germline V gene, CDR1 is MNHEY and CDR2 is SMNVEV (reference sequence). The CDR3 covers 16 residues. V was cut by 2 bases and J by 0 bases, with 14 bases left in between. The CDR3 spells CASSLTPGAFSYEQYF. As DNA, the CDR3 is TGTGCCAGCAGTTTAACCCCAGGGGCGTTCTCCTACGAGCAGTACTTC.

This clonotype was observed at least ten times. This clone may be a read error of a much larger clone one base away. The rearrangement joins TRBV6-1 to TRBJ1-2; TRBD1 is a possible D gene (5 bases). The germline V gene has CDR1 MNHNS and CDR2 SASEGT. The V and J ends lost 5 bases and 6 bases respectively, with 10 bases between them. CDR3 length: 12 amino acids. Here the CDR3 reads CASSPGTDGYTF. The CDR3 DNA reads TGTGCCAGCAGTCCAGGGACGGATGGCTACACCTTC.